Here is one T cell receptor (beta chain) with its context. Its matching antigen is unknown. Germline V CDR1 and CDR2: SNHLY, FYNNEI. The CDR3 runs 13 residues. Deletions cut 8 bases from V and 2 bases from J, with 12 bases between. The sample originates from a study of OX40 agonist ivuxolimab in advanced cancers. Study-wide points: More expanded clones were found, on average, in CD8+ than in CD4+ T cells.

Method: immunoSEQ multiplex PCR; TCRdb's copy keeps in-frame clones and lacks some. The data hold about 130,000 clones, with approximately 90% observed a single time. This TCR derives from an adult with an advanced solid tumor such as melanoma, head and neck, liver or kidney cancer. The V and J genes are TRBV2 and TRBJ2-5; maybe TRBD2 (5 bases). The sequencing here drew on CD4+ or CD8+ T cells sorted from blood, taken in a trial of the OX40 agonist ivuxolimab. The CDR3 spells CASVALAQETQYF. In DNA, the CDR3 is TGTGCCAGCGTAGCGTTGGCGCAAGAGACCCAGTACTTC. The variable domain in full, with the rest retrieved from reference TRBV2 and TRBJ2-5, is EPEVTQTPSHQVTQMGQEVILRCVPISNHLYFYWYRQILGQKVEFLVSFYNNEISEKSEIFDDQFSVERPDGSNFTLKIRSTKLEDSAMYFCASVALAQETQYFGPGTRLLVL.